The following is a T cell receptor beta chain sequence with its context. Its antigen is unknown. TCRalpha and TCRbeta libraries used 5'RACE with constant-segment primers and UMIs. One entry per CDR3 protein, called by TCRdb with MiXCR from the 5' RACE reads. This table has about 340,000 distinct CDR3 sequences, 10% to 15% appearing once. The ends were cut back, 2 bases at V and 1 base at J, with 11 bases in the middle. The germline CDR1 and CDR2 sequences are SEHNR and FQNEAQ (reference sequence). This CDR3 is 16 amino acids long. The data belong to a study of T-cell memory formation after mild COVID-19. Study as a whole: Clusters of TCRs were largely donor specific. Study-wide points: Contracting clones from day 15 to 85 had balanced CD4/CD8; later expanders favoured CD4+. The pre-infection memory compartment contained some responding clones, suggesting cross-reactive memory joined.

Sequenced input: PBMCs or a T cell subset sorted from them (not recorded which). V gene TRBV7-9 combines with J gene TRBJ2-2, with a tentative D call TRBD1 (5 bases). The TCR sequence derives from a man aged 18 to 29 who had mild COVID-19 (a few samples of this study predate the infection). Cell type and time point are not known. CDR3 in DNA: TGTGCCAGCAGCTTACTGCTCAGGGTGAACACCGGGGAGCTGTTTTTT. Translation gives CASSLLLRVNTGELFF.